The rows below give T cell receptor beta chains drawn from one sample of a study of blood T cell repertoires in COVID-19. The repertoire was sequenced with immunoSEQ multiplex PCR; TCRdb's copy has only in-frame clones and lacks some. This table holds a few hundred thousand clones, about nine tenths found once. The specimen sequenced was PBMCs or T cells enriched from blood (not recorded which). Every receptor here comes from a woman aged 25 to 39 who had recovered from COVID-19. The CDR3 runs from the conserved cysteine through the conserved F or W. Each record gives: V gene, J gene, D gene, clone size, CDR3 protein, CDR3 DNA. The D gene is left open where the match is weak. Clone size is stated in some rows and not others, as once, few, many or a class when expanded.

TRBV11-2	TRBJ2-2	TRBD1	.	CASSLDRTGGITGELFF	TGTGCCAGCAGCTTAGATCGGACAGGCGGTATCACCGGGGAGCTGTTTTTT
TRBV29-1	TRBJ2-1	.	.	CSVDRGINEQFF	TGCAGCGTTGACCGGGGAATCAATGAGCAGTTCTTC
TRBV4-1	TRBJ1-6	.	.	CATSSGRRTPLHF	TGCGCCACTTCTTCGGGTAGGCGTACACCCCTCCACTTT
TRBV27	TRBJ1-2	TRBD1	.	CASSPGGQGIYGYTF	TGTGCCAGCAGTCCGGGCGGACAGGGGATCTATGGCTACACCTTC
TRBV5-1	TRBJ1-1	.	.	CASSLLVDGNTEAFF	TGCGCCAGCAGCTTGCTAGTAGATGGGAACACTGAAGCTTTCTTT
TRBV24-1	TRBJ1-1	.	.	CATSDFSGVSAFF	TGTGCCACCAGTGATTTCAGTGGAGTCTCAGCTTTCTTT
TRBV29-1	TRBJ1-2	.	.	CSVDSVERGYTF	TGCAGCGTTGATTCGGTGGAGAGGGGCTACACCTTC
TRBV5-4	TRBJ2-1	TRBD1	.	CASSQDRVINEQFF	TGTGCCAGCAGCCAGGACAGGGTAATCAATGAGCAGTTCTTC
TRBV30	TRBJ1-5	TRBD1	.	CAWSAGTGAAQPQHF	TGTGCCTGGAGTGCCGGGACAGGGGCGGCTCAGCCCCAGCATTTT
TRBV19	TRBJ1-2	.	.	CASSLLTPGYGYTF	TGTGCCAGTAGCCTACTGACTCCAGGGTATGGCTACACCTTC
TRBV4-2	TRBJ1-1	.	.	CASSQHGTTANTEAFF	TGTGCCAGCAGCCAACACGGGACAACCGCGAACACTGAAGCTTTCTTT
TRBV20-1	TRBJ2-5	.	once	CSASLEAPGETQYF	TGCAGTGCTAGTTTGGAGGCCCCGGGAGAGACCCAGTACTTC
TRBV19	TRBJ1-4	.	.	CASRTTDINEKLFF	TGTGCCAGTAGAACGACAGATATTAATGAAAAACTGTTTTTT
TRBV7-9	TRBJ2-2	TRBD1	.	CASTSQGAITGELFF	TGTGCCAGCACCTCACAGGGGGCGATCACCGGGGAGCTGTTTTTT
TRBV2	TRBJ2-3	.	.	CASSERRGRADTQYF	TGTGCCAGCAGTGAACGAAGGGGAAGGGCAGATACGCAGTATTTT
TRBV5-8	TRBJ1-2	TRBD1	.	CAIRQGARGYTF	TGTGCCATCCGACAGGGGGCTCGAGGCTACACCTTC
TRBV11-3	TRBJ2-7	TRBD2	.	CASSQTGTSGTYEQYF	TGTGCCAGCAGCCAAACCGGGACTAGCGGAACCTACGAGCAGTACTTC
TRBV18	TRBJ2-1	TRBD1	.	CASSGRDRVVYNEQFF	TGTGCCAGCTCAGGGAGAGACAGGGTTGTCTACAATGAGCAGTTCTTC
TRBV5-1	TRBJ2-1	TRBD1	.	CASSPWPGTGKNNEQFF	TGCGCCAGCAGCCCGTGGCCGGGGACAGGGAAGAACAATGAGCAGTTCTTC
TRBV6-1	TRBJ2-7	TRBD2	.	CASSEAGGRPYF	TGTGCCAGCAGTGAAGCCGGGGGGAGACCGTACTTC
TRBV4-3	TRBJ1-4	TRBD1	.	CASSPGTGSVANEKLFF	TGCGCCAGCAGCCCCGGGACAGGGTCCGTTGCTAATGAAAAACTGTTTTTT
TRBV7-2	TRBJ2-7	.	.	CASSPVLSYEQYF	TGTGCCAGCAGCCCCGTTTTGTCCTACGAGCAGTACTTC
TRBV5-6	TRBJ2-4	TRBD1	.	CASSGVGTGEGIQYF	TGTGCCAGCAGCGGAGTGGGCACAGGGGAAGGCATTCAGTACTTC
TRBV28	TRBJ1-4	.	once	CASRGGAGLANEKLFF	TGTGCCAGCAGGGGGGGGGCCGGTTTGGCTAATGAAAAACTGTTTTTT
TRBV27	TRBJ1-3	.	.	CASSTGFGSTIYF	TGTGCCAGCAGTACAGGGTTCGGTAGCACCATATATTTT
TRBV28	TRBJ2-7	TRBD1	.	CASSPTGQHYEQYF	TGTGCCAGCAGTCCAACGGGACAGCACTACGAGCAGTACTTC
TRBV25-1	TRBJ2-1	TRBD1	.	CASRQGRNEQFF	TGTGCCAGCAGACAGGGGCGGAATGAGCAGTTCTTC
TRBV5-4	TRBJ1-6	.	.	CASSSQGTYNSPLHF	TGTGCCAGCAGCTCGCAGGGGACCTATAATTCACCCCTCCACTTT
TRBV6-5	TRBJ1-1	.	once	CASSYFQGSTEAFF	TGTGCCAGCAGTTACTTTCAGGGGTCCACTGAAGCTTTCTTT
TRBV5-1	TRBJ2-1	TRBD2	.	CASSSGLAGGPDNNEQFF	TGCGCCAGCAGCTCTGGACTAGCAGGAGGACCTGATAACAATGAGCAGTTCTTC
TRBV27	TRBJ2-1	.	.	CASSNSDNEQFF	TGTGCCAGCAGTAATAGTGACAATGAGCAGTTCTTC
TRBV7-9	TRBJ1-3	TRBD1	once	CASSPQPGQGSLDTIYF	TGTGCCAGCAGCCCTCAACCCGGACAGGGTAGTTTGGACACCATATATTTT
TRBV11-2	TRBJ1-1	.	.	CASSLTGVTEAFF	TGTGCCAGCAGCTTAACGGGGGTCACTGAAGCTTTCTTT
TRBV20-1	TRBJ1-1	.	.	CSAKDYTEAFF	TGCAGTGCTAAAGACTACACTGAAGCTTTCTTT
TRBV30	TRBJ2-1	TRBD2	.	CAWSVSGNNEQFF	TGTGCCTGGAGTGTCAGCGGGAACAATGAGCAGTTCTTC
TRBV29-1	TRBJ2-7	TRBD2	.	CSVLPPGRLAGYDEQYF	TGCAGCGTCCTACCCCCGGGGCGACTAGCGGGATACGACGAGCAGTACTTC
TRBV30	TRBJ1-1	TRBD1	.	CARLDRRLNTEAFF	TGTGCCCGCTTGGACAGGAGATTGAACACTGAAGCTTTCTTT
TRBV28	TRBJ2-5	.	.	CASTKAGTGQETQYF	TGTGCCAGCACCAAAGCGGGGACAGGCCAAGAGACCCAGTACTTC
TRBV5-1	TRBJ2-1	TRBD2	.	CASSGGLAGDNEQFF	TGCGCCAGCAGCGGCGGACTAGCGGGAGATAATGAGCAGTTCTTC
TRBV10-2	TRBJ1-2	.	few	CASSESENYGYTF	TGCGCCAGCAGTGAGTCGGAGAACTATGGCTACACCTTC
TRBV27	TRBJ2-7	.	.	CASSLTSSYEQYF	TGTGCCAGCAGTTTGACTAGTTCCTACGAGCAGTACTTC
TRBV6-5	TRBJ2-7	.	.	CASSYLTALSSYEQYF	TGTGCCAGCAGTTACTTGACAGCTCTGAGCTCCTACGAGCAGTACTTC
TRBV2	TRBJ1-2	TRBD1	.	CASSDPGEGDRQPGFYGYTF	TGTGCCAGCAGTGACCCCGGGGAGGGGGACAGGCAGCCAGGGTTCTATGGCTACACCTTC
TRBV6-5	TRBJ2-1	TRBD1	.	CATRTGVNNEQFF	TGTGCCACCCGGACAGGGGTTAACAATGAGCAGTTCTTC
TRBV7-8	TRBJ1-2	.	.	CASSPGNYGYTF	TGTGCCAGCAGCCCAGGGAACTATGGCTACACCTTC
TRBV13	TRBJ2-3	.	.	CASSSRGHRGFVDTQYF	TGTGCCAGCAGCTCCCGGGGACACCGGGGTTTCGTAGATACGCAGTATTTT
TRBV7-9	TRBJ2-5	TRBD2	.	CAGGVAGGRETQYF	TGTGCCGGCGGGGTTGCGGGAGGAAGAGAGACCCAGTACTTC
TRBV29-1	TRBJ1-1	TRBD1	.	CSVEDWDRGDTEAFF	TGCAGCGTTGAAGACTGGGACAGGGGGGACACTGAAGCTTTCTTT
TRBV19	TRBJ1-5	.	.	CASRGSPGGLNQPQHF	TGTGCCAGTAGAGGGAGCCCGGGGGGACTCAATCAGCCCCAGCATTTT
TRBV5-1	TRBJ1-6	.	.	CASSLAPDSGASPLHF	TGCGCCAGCAGCTTGGCCCCGGACAGTGGCGCTTCACCCCTCCACTTT
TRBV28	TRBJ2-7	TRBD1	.	CASSLLGQGHEQYF	TGTGCCAGCAGTTTACTGGGACAGGGCCACGAGCAGTACTTC
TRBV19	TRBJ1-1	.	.	CASSSYRMNTEAFF	TGTGCCAGTAGTAGTTACAGAATGAACACTGAAGCTTTCTTT
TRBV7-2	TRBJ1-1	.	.	CASSVGHLNTEAFF	TGTGCCAGCAGCGTAGGACACTTGAACACTGAAGCTTTCTTT
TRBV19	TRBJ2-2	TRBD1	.	CASSISGQGFIGELFF	TGTGCCAGTAGTATTTCGGGACAGGGGTTTATCGGGGAGCTGTTTTTT
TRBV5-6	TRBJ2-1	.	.	CASSRSRLRDSFSGDEQFF	TGTGCCAGCAGCCGATCCCGACTCAGGGACAGCTTCTCGGGGGATGAGCAGTTCTTC
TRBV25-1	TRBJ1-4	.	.	CASTPGGWEEKLFF	TGTGCCAGCACCCCCGGAGGGTGGGAGGAAAAACTGTTTTTT
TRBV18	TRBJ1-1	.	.	CASSPGQTQNTEAFF	TGTGCCAGCTCACCTGGACAGACCCAGAACACTGAAGCTTTCTTT
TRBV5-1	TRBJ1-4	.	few	CASSLRGEKLFF	TGCGCCAGCAGCTTGAGGGGTGAAAAACTGTTTTTT
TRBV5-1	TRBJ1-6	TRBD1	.	CASSMTGTGLSPLHF	TGCGCCAGCAGCATGACCGGGACAGGGTTGTCACCCCTCCACTTT